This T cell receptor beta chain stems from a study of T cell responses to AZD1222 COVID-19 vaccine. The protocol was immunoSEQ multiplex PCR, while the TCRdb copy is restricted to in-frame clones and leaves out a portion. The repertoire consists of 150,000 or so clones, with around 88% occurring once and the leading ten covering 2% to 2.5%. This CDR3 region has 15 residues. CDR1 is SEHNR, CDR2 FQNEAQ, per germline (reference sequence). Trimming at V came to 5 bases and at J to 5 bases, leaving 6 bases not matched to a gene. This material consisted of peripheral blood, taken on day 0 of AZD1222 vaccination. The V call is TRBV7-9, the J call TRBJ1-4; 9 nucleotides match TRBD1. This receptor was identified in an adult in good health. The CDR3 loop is CASSPGGTGNEKLFF. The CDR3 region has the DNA TGTGCCAGCAGCCCCGGAGGGACAGGGAATGAAAAACTGTTTTTT.